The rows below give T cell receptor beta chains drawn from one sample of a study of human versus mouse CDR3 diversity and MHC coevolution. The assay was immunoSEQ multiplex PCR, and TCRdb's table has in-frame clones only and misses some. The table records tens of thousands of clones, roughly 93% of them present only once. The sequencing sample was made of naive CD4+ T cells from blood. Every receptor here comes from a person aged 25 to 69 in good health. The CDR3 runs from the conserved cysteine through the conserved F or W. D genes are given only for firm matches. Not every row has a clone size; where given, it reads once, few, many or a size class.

CASSESSTGNSNQPQHF	TGTGCCAGCAGTGAAAGCTCGACAGGGAATAGCAATCAGCCCCAGCATTTT	TRBD1	TRBV6-1	TRBJ1-5	-
CASATPDTQYF	TGTGCCAGCGCGACTCCAGATACGCAGTATTTT	-	TRBV18	TRBJ2-3	once
CASSTQAGSTDTQYF	TGTGCCAGCAGCACTCAAGCGGGATCGACAGATACGCAGTATTTT	TRBD2	TRBV5-6	TRBJ2-3	-
CASSQFSGRDSVKYF	TGTGCCAGCAGCCAGTTTAGCGGGAGAGATTCGGTGAAGTACTTC	TRBD2	TRBV14	TRBJ2-7	-
CASSQGQVFTYNEQFF	TGCGCCAGCAGCCAAGGACAGGTCTTCACCTACAATGAGCAGTTCTTC	-	TRBV4-3	TRBJ2-1	-
CASSGGGGQSYEQYF	TGTGCCAGCTCCGGAGGGGGCGGACAGTCCTACGAGCAGTACTTC	-	TRBV2	TRBJ2-7	-
CASSSGQGYEQYF	TGTGCCAGCAGTTCCGGACAGGGCTACGAGCAGTACTTC	TRBD1	TRBV28	TRBJ2-7	few
CASKATGGYQPQHF	TGTGCCAGCAAAGCTACAGGGGGCTATCAGCCCCAGCATTTT	TRBD1	TRBV6-5	TRBJ1-5	-
CASSYRGSYNEQFF	TGTGCCAGCAGTTACAGGGGATCCTACAATGAGCAGTTCTTC	-	TRBV6-5	TRBJ2-1	-
CASRIQGSYEQYF	TGCGCCAGCAGGATACAGGGGTCCTACGAGCAGTACTTC	TRBD1	TRBV10-1	TRBJ2-7	-
CASSPRQGLNTEAFF	TGTGCCAGCAGCCCTCGACAGGGGCTGAACACTGAAGCTTTCTTT	TRBD1	TRBV5-4	TRBJ1-1	-
CASSLAVEGLSAFF	TGCGCCAGCAGCTTGGCCGTGGAGGGTCTTTCGGCTTTCTTT	-	TRBV5-1	TRBJ1-1	-
CASSVGGRGADTQYF	TGTGCCAGCAGTGTGGGCGGGAGGGGCGCAGATACGCAGTATTTT	TRBD2	TRBV2	TRBJ2-3	-
CASKTGRTRSYEQYF	TGCGCCAGCAAGACCGGCCGGACAAGGTCCTACGAGCAGTACTTC	-	TRBV10-1	TRBJ2-7	-
CASSLGGQGGREAFF	TGTGCCAGCAGCTTGGGGGGACAGGGGGGGAGGGAAGCTTTCTTT	TRBD1	TRBV7-6	TRBJ1-1	-
CATSRDGSGYEQYF	TGTGCCACCAGCAGAGATGGCTCAGGGTACGAGCAGTACTTC	-	TRBV15	TRBJ2-7	-
CAWSVGGLNTEAFF	TGTGCCTGGAGTGTGGGCGGGCTGAACACTGAAGCTTTCTTT	-	TRBV30	TRBJ1-1	once
CASSLLPNTEAFF	TGTGCCAGCAGCTTACTACCGAACACTGAAGCTTTCTTT	-	TRBV7-3	TRBJ1-1	-
CASSLDRGFGPQHF	TGTGCCAGCAGCTTGGACAGGGGATTTGGGCCCCAGCATTTT	TRBD1	TRBV5-4	TRBJ1-5	-
CASSGGEGNIQYF	TGCGCCAGCAGCGGGGGGGAGGGTAACATTCAGTACTTC	TRBD2	TRBV5-1	TRBJ2-4	-
CASSSQGQGNEKLFF	TGCGCCAGCAGCTCCCAAGGGCAGGGAAATGAAAAACTGTTTTTT	-	TRBV5-1	TRBJ1-4	once
CASSSPQGFLEQYF	TGTGCCAGCAGCTCACCTCAGGGGTTCCTCGAGCAGTACTTC	-	TRBV11-1	TRBJ2-7	-
CASSGGQFSNQPQHF	TGTGCCAGCAGCGGGGGACAGTTTAGCAATCAGCCCCAGCATTTT	TRBD1	TRBV9	TRBJ1-5	-
CASSPARLDNEQFF	TGTGCCAGCAGCCCAGCTAGACTCGACAATGAGCAGTTCTTC	-	TRBV7-6	TRBJ2-1	-